Described below is a single TCR beta chain sequence and its context. As yet, its antigen is unknown. 60 Vbeta and 13 Jbeta primers were used in PCR. Here immunoSEQ multiplex PCR was the method, and the copy in TCRdb shows in-frame clones only, minus some. The sample shows 90,000 to 150,000 clones, about four fifths of them seen only once. This entry is derived from a study of cytomegalovirus exposure and HLA in healthy donors. Study observations and caveats: In a later analysis, TCR beta V- and J-gene trimming was associated with a missense DCLRE1C variant. Judged likely to be a sequencing artifact was a cluster of highly shared sequence variants.

The length of the CDR3 is 15 residues. The germline V gene has CDR1 MNHEY and CDR2 SVGAGI. V gave up 5 bases and J gave up 1 base, with 11 bases separating them. The material sequenced was PBMCs. The TCR was taken from a woman aged 18-29 years in good health and CMV-seronegative. The chain combines TRBV6-5 with TRBJ2-2; D might be TRBD1 (5 bases). CDR3 in DNA: TGTGCCAGCAGTACTCGTAGGGGGAACACCGGGGAGCTGTTTTTT. Translating it yields CASSTRRGNTGELFF.